Each of the 19 T cell receptor beta chains below was sequenced from the same sample in a study of blood T cell repertoires in COVID-19. Sequenced by immunoSEQ multiplex PCR; TCRdb stores in-frame clones only, minus some. This table has approximately 240,000 clones, around 84% appearing once. Sequencing was done on a sample of peripheral blood. These receptors originate from a woman of 80 years or more with active or convalescent COVID-19.

This chain uses TRBV18 with TRBJ1-3; no clear D gene. Germline CDR1 is KGHSH and CDR2 is LQKENI. CDR3 length: 16 residues. V was pared by 2 bases and J by 0 bases, with 11 bases between. The CDR3 region has the DNA TGTGCCAGCTCACCATCGAGGCTCGACTCTGGAAACACCATATATTTT. Translated: CASSPSRLDSGNTIYF.

The genes are TRBV29-1 and TRBJ1-3; D is undetermined. Trimming pared 6 bases from V and 0 bases from J, leaving 9 bases between. This CDR3 has 13 residues. Germline V gene sequence: CDR1 SQVTM, CDR2 ANQGSEA. In nucleotides, the CDR3 is TGCAGCGTCGCAGTTAACTCTGGAAACACCATATATTTT. It codes for CSVAVNSGNTIYF.

The genes are TRBV7-3 and TRBJ1-6; D possibly corresponds to TRBD1 (6 bases). Trimming took 5 bases from V and 11 from J, leaving 16 bases between them. CDR3 length: 14 residues. Germline loops: CDR1 SGHTA, CDR2 FQGTGA. The CDR3 DNA reads as TGTGCCAGCAGCCTCACAGGGAACCGGACACCCCTCCACTTT. This encodes CASSLTGNRTPLHF.

This chain links TRBV3-1 (or the pseudogene TRBV3-2) with TRBJ2-1; TRBD2 aligns across 11 bases. Germline V gene lookup returns CDR1 LGHDT and CDR2 YNNKEL (reference sequence). CDR3 length: 15 residues. Losses at the gene ends were 2 bases for V and 4 bases for J; bases not matched to a gene: 1. The CDR3 loop reads CASSQIAGGYNEQFF. CDR3 DNA sequence: TGTGCCAGCAGCCAAATAGCGGGAGGGTACAATGAGCAGTTCTTC.

This clone was observed a single time. This sequence joins TRBV6-1 and TRBJ2-7; 10 nucleotides line up with TRBD2. The CDR3 runs to 16 residues. The J segment lost 2 bases and the V segment lost 1 base, leaving 5 bases of the junction unmatched. Per the germline V gene, CDR1 is MNHNS and CDR2 is SASEGT. CDR3: CASSEGVAGGTYEQYF. For the CDR3, the DNA is TGTGCCAGCAGTGAAGGGGTAGCGGGAGGCACCTACGAGCAGTACTTC.

This sequence joins TRBV30 and TRBJ2-7, with 9 bases identical to TRBD1. Per germline, CDR1 GTSNPN and CDR2 SVGIG (reference sequence). The ends lost 4 bases at V and 4 bases at J; junction bases unmatched: 8. The CDR3 length is 14 residues. The CDR3: CAWTPTGGFYEQYF. The CDR3 DNA is TGTGCCTGGACCCCGACAGGGGGGTTTTACGAGCAGTACTTC.

The chain combines TRBV28 with TRBJ2-3; 7 nucleotides agree with TRBD1. The V gene's germline CDR1 is MDHEN and CDR2 SYDVKM. The trim removed 8 bases at V and 4 bases at J, leaving 6 bases unmatched. CDR3 length: 13 residues. The chain's CDR3 is CASRDSWADTQYF. The CDR3 coding sequence is TGTGCCAGCCGGGACAGCTGGGCAGATACGCAGTATTTT.

CDR3 sequence: CASSQDRKGVRVAQETQYF. The CDR3 nucleotides read TGTGCCAGCAGCCAAGATCGGAAGGGGGTAAGGGTGGCCCAAGAGACCCAGTACTTC. The J gene is TRBJ2-5, the V gene TRBV3-1 (or the pseudogene TRBV3-2), with TRBD1 as a possible D gene (6 bases). The CDR3 is made up of 19 amino acids. Germline V lookup: CDR1 LGHDT, CDR2 YNNKEL (reference sequence). V was cut by 0 bases and J by 1 base, with 21 bases left in between.

This chain uses TRBV6-6 with TRBJ1-2; D gene unclear. The germline V gene has CDR1 MNHNY and CDR2 SVGAGI (reference sequence). This CDR3 has 15 residues. V was cut by 0 bases and J by 2 bases, with 10 bases left in between. The CDR3 spells CASSYSGLLNYGYTF. The DNA of the CDR3 is TGTGCCAGCAGTTACTCGGGCCTTTTAAACTATGGCTACACCTTC.

V usage is TRBV19 and J usage is TRBJ2-7; D not certain. With 1 base removed from V and 2 bases from J, the gap between germline ends came to 9 bases. CDR1 is LNHDA, CDR2 SQIVND, per germline (reference sequence). This CDR3 spans 14 amino acids. CDR3 residues: CASSIVLGAYEQYF. CDR3 nucleotides: TGTGCCAGTAGTATAGTTCTAGGAGCCTACGAGCAGTACTTC.

Notes on this clone: The same CDR3 arises from other DNA sequences in this sample as well. This chain links TRBV12-3 or TRBV12-4 with TRBJ2-7, with TRBD1 matching over 8 bases. With 5 bases clipped from V and 6 bases from J, the junction kept 6 bases outside the gene matches. This CDR3 has 13 amino acids. CDR3: CASSLQGAGEQYF. The DNA for the CDR3 is TGTGCCAGCAGTCTTCAGGGGGCAGGCGAGCAGTACTTC.

This clone was observed a handful of times. The chain couples TRBV6-5 to TRBJ2-5; 10 bases line up with TRBD2. The CDR3 contains 15 residues. The trim removed 6 bases at V and 5 bases at J, leaving 9 bases unmatched. Germline V gene lookup returns CDR1 MNHEY and CDR2 SVGAGI. The chain's CDR3 is CASSGGLAALETQYF. The CDR3 region has the DNA TGTGCCAGCAGCGGAGGACTAGCGGCTTTGGAGACCCAGTACTTC.

Written as DNA, the CDR3 is TGTGCCATCAGTGAAGGGGGACGGGCCACTGAAGCTTTCTTT. Translating it yields CAISEGGRATEAFF. V gene TRBV10-3 combines with J gene TRBJ1-1; weak D call: TRBD1 (6 bases). The CDR3 spans 14 residues. CDR1 ENHRY and CDR2 SYGVKD come from the germline V gene. Trimming stripped 3 bases from V and 4 bases from J, with 12 bases between.

J is TRBJ1-1 and V is TRBV28; tentatively, D is TRBD1 (6 bases). V gave up 7 bases and J gave up 10 bases, with 31 bases separating them. The CDR3 covers 17 residues. CDR1 is MDHEN, CDR2 SYDVKM, per germline. This CDR3 reads CASTIPGSGAERSGAFF. The DNA of the CDR3 is TGTGCCAGCACAATACCCGGGTCAGGGGCGGAACGTTCTGGAGCTTTCTTT.

V and J are TRBV5-1 and TRBJ2-1; 11 positions agree with TRBD2. The V and J ends lost 4 bases and 2 bases, in that order; junction bases with no gene match: 5. CDR1 is SGHRS and CDR2 is YFSETQ in the germline V gene. The CDR3 extends over 16 amino acids. CDR3 in amino acids: CASSRGTSGPYNEQFF. In DNA form, the CDR3 reads TGCGCCAGCAGCCGAGGGACTAGCGGTCCCTACAATGAGCAGTTCTTC.

This rearrangement joins TRBV29-1 to TRBJ1-3; D gene ambiguous. Trimming pared 4 bases from V and 4 bases from J, leaving 11 bases between. In germline, CDR1 is SQVTM, CDR2 ANQGSEA. The CDR3 is 13 amino acids. Here the CDR3 DNA reads TGCAGCGTTGGTCACGGGAGAGGAAACACCATATATTTT. Protein product: CSVGHGRGNTIYF.

The V and J genes are TRBV12-5 and TRBJ1-5; D unresolved. Germline CDR1 is LGHNT and CDR2 is FRNRAP. The V gene lost 4 bases and the J gene lost 4 bases, with 8 bases spanning the gap. This CDR3 has 13 amino acids. CDR3 DNA: TGTGCTAGTGGTTCCACAGAAAATCAGCCCCAGCATTTT. The encoded protein is CASGSTENQPQHF.

The chain joins TRBV27 to TRBJ1-5; tentatively, D is TRBD1 (6 bases). V was trimmed by 10 bases and J by 4 bases, leaving 17 bases between them. Per germline, CDR1 MNHEY and CDR2 SMNVEV (reference sequence). The CDR3 has 14 amino acids. CDR3 region: CANCAGTLNQPQHF. The CDR3 DNA follows: TGTGCCAACTGCGCCGGGACACTTAATCAGCCCCAGCATTTT.

This chain joins TRBV4-1 and TRBJ2-2; TRBD1 agrees at 11 bases. Germline CDR1 reads MGHRA; CDR2 reads YSYEKL. Losses at the gene ends were 6 bases for V and 4 bases for J; bases not matched to a gene: 7. The CDR3 has 16 residues. The CDR3 reads CASRASGTGGTGELFF. The CDR3 nucleotides read TGCGCCAGCAGGGCCTCCGGGACAGGGGGCACCGGGGAGCTGTTTTTT.